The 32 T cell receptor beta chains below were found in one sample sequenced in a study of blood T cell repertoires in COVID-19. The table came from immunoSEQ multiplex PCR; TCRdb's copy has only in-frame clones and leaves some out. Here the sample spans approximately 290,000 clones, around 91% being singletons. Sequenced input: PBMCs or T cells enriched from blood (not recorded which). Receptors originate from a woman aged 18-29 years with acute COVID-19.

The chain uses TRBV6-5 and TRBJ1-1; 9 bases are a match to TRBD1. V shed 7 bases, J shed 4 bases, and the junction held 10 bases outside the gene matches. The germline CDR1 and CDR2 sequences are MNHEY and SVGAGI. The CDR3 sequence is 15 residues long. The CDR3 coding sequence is TGTGCCAGCAACCTTTTACAGGGGGCGAGCACTGAAGCTTTCTTT. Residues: CASNLLQGASTEAFF.

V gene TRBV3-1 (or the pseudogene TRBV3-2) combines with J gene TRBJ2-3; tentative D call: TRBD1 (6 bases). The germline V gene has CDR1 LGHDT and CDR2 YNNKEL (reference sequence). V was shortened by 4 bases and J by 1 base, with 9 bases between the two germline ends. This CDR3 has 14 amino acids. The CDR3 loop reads CASSPGAGTDTQYF. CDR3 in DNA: TGTGCCAGCAGCCCAGGGGCCGGCACAGATACGCAGTATTTT.

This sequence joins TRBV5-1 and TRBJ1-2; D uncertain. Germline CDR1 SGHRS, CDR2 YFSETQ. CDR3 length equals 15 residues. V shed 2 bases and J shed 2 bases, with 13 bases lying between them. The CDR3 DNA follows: TGCGCCAGCAGCTTAGAACTCTCGTTCAACTATGGCTACACCTTC. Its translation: CASSLELSFNYGYTF. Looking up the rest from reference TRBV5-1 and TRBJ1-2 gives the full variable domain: KAGVTQTPRYLIKTRGQQVTLSCSPISGHRSVSWYQQTPGQGLQFLFEYFSETQRNKGNFPGRFSGRQFSNSRSEMNVSTLELGDSALYLCASSLELSFNYGYTFGSGTRLTVV.

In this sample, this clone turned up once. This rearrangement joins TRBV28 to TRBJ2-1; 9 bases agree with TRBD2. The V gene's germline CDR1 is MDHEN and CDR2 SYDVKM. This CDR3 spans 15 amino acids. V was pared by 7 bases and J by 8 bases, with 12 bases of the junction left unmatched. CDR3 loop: CASTTEGSGSYEQFF. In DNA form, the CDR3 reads TGTGCCAGCACCACCGAGGGTAGCGGGAGCTATGAGCAGTTCTTC.

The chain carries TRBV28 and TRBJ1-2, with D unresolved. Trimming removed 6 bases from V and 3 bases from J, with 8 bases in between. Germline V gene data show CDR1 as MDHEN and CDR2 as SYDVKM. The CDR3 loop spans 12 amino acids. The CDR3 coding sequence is TGTGCCAGCAGCCGTATAGACTATGGCTACACCTTC. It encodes CASSRIDYGYTF.

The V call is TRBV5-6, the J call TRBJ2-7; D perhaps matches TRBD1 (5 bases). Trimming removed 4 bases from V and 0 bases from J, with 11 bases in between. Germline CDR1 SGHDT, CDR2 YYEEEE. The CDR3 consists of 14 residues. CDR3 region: CASSPIQGSYEQYF. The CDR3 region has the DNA TGTGCCAGCAGCCCTATCCAGGGCTCCTACGAGCAGTACTTC.

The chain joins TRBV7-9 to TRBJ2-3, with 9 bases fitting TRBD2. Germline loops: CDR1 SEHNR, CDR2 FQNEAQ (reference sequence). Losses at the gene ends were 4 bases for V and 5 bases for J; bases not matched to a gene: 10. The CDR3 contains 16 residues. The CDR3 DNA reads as TGTGCCAGCAGCTCCCCGATAGCGGGAGCGAGAGATACGCAGTATTTT. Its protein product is CASSSPIAGARDTQYF.

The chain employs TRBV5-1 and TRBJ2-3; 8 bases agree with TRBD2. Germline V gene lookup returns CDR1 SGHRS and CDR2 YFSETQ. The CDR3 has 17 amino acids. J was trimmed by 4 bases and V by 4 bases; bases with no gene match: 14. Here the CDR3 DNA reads TGCGCCAGCAGCCGGCCGCTAGCGGGTACGGGTGCAGATACGCAGTATTTT. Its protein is CASSRPLAGTGADTQYF.

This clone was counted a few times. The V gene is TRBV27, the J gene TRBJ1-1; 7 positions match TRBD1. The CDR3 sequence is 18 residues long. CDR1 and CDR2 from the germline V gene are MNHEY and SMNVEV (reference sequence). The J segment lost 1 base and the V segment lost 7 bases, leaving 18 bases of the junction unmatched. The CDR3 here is CASIPDRAWNSPNTEAFF. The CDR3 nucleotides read TGTGCCAGCATCCCCGACAGGGCCTGGAATTCTCCGAACACTGAAGCTTTCTTT.

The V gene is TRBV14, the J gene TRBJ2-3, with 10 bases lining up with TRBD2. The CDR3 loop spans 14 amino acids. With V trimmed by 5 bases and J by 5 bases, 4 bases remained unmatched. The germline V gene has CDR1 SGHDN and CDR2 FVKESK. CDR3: CASSFSGRKDTQYF. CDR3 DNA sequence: TGTGCCAGCAGCTTTAGCGGGAGGAAAGATACGCAGTATTTT.

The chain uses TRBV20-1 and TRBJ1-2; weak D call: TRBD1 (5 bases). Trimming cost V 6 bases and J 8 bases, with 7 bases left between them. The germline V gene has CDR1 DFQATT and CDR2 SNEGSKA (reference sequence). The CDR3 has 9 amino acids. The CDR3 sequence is CSAYRGYTF. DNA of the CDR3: TGCAGTGCGTACAGGGGCTACACCTTC.

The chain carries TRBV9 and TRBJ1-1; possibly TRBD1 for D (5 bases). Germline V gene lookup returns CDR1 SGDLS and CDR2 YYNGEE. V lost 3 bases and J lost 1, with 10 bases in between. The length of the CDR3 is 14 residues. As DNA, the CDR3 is TGTGCCAGCAGCGGGGGCAGAAAGAACACTGAAGCTTTCTTT. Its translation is CASSGGRKNTEAFF.

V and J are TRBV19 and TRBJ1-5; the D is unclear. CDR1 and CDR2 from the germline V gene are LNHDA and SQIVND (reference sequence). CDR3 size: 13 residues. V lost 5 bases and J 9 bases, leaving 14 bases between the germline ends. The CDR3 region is CASSGDLVRPQHF. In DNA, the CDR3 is TGTGCCAGTAGTGGAGATTTAGTAAGGCCCCAGCATTTT.

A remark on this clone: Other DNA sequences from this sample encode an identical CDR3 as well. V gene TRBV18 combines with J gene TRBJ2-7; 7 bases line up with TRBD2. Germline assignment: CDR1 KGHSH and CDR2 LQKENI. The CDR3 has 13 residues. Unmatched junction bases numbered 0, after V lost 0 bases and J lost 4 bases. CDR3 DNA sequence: TGTGCCAGCTCACCACCGGGGGGGTACGAGCAGTACTTC. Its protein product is CASSPPGGYEQYF.

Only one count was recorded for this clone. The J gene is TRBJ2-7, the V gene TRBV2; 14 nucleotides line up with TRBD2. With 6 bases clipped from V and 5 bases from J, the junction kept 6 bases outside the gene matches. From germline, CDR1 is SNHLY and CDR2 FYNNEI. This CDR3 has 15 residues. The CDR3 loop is CASSLGTSGRNEQYF. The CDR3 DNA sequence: TGTGCCAGCAGCCTGGGGACTAGCGGGAGAAACGAGCAGTACTTC.

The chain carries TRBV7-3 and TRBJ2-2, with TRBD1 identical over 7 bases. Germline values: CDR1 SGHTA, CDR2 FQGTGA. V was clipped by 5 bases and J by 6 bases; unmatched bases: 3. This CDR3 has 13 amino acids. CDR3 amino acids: CASSGTEPGELFF. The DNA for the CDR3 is TGTGCCAGCAGCGGGACAGAACCCGGGGAGCTGTTTTTT.

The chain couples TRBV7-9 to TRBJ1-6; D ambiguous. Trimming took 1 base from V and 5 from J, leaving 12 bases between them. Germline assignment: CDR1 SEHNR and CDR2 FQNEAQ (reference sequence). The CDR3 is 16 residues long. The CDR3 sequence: CASSLGGSRDNSPLHF. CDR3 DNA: TGTGCCAGCAGCTTAGGAGGGAGTAGGGATAATTCACCCCTCCACTTT.

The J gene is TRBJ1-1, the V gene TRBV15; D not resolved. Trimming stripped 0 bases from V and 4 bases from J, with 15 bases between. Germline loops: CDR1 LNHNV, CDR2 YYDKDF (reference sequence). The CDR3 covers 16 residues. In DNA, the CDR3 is TGTGCCACCAGCAGAGATCGCCTAGGTAAGGCCACTGAAGCTTTCTTT. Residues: CATSRDRLGKATEAFF.

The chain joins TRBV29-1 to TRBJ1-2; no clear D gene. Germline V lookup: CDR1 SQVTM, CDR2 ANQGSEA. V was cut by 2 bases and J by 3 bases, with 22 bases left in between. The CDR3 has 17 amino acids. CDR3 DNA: TGCAGCGTTGAACCCCGGTGGGGAGGGATAGTCGACTATGGCTACACCTTC. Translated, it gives CSVEPRWGGIVDYGYTF.

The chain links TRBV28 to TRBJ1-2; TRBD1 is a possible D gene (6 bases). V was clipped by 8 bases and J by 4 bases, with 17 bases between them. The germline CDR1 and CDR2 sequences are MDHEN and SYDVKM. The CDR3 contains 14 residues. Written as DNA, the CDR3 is TGTGCCAGCGTACAGGGTATAGGTATCTATGGCTACACCTTC. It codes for CASVQGIGIYGYTF.

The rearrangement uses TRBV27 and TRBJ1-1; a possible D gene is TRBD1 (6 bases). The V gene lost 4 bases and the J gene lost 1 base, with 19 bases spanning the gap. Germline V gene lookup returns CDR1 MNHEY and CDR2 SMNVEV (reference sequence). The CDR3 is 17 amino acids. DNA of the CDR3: TGTGCCAGCAGTTCTTTTACCACAGGGCTTCGGAACACTGAAGCTTTCTTT. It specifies CASSSFTTGLRNTEAFF.

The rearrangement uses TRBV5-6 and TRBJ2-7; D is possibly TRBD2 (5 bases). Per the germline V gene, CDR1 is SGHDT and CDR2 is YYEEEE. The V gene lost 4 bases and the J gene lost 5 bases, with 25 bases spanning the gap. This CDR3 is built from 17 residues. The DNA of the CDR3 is TGTGCCAGCAGCCCCACGGGGTTTGGTGCCGATAGGAACGAGCAGTACTTC. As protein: CASSPTGFGADRNEQYF.

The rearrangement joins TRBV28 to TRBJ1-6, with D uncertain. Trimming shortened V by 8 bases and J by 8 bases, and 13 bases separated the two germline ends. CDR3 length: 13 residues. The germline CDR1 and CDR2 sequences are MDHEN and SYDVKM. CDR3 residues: CASQFRGYSPLHF. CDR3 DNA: TGTGCCAGCCAATTCCGGGGATATTCACCCCTCCACTTT.

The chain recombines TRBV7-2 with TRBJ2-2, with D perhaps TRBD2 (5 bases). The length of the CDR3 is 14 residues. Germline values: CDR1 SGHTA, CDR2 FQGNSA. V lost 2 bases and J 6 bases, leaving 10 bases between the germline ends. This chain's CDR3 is CASSLQAASGELFF. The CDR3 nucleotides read TGTGCCAGCAGCTTACAAGCGGCGTCCGGGGAGCTGTTTTTT.

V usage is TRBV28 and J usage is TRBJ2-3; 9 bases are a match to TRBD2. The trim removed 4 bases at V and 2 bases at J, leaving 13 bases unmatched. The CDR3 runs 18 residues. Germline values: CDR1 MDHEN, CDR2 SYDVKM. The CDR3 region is CASSSLLGAGGTTDTQYF. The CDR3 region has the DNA TGTGCCAGCAGTTCTCTCCTCGGAGCGGGAGGAACCACAGATACGCAGTATTTT.

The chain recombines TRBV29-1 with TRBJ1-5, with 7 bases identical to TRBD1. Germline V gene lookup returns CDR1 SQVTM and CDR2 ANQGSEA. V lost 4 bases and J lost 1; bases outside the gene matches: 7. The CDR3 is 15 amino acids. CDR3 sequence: CSVARGLGSNQPQHF. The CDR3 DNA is TGCAGCGTTGCGAGGGGGCTAGGAAGCAATCAGCCCCAGCATTTT.

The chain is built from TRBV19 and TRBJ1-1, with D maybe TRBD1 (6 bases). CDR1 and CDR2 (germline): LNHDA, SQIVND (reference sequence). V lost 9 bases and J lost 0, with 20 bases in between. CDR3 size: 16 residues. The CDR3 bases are TGTGCCAGCGACTTGGGAGGGGGGCAGATGAACACTGAAGCTTTCTTT. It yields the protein CASDLGGGQMNTEAFF.

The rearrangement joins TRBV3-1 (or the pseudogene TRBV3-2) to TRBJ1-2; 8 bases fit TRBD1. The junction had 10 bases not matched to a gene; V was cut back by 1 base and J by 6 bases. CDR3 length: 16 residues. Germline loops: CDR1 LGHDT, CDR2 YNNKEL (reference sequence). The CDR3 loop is CASSQGLGTGDHGYTF. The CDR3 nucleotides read TGTGCCAGCAGCCAAGGTTTGGGGACAGGCGACCATGGCTACACCTTC.

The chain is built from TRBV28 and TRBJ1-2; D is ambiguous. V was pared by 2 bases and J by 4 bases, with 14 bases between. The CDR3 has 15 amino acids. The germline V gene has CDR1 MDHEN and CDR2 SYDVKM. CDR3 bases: TGTGCCAGCAGTTTAGAGTTCCACAGTGCCTATGGCTACACCTTC. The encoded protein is CASSLEFHSAYGYTF.

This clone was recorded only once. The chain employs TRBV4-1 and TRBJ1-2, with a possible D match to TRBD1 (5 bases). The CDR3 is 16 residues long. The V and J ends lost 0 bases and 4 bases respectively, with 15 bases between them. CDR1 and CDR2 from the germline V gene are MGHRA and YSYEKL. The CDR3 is CASSQDARAPFYGYTF. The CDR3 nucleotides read TGCGCCAGCAGCCAAGACGCCAGGGCGCCTTTCTATGGCTACACCTTC.

CDR3 sequence reads: CASTFRGRRDQPQHF. CDR3 DNA: TGTGCCAGCACCTTTAGGGGCCGCCGGGATCAGCCCCAGCATTTT. This chain connects TRBV28 to TRBJ1-5, with D maybe TRBD1 (5 bases). The V gene lost 7 bases and the J gene lost 5 bases, with 18 bases spanning the gap. CDR1 is MDHEN and CDR2 is SYDVKM in the germline V gene. CDR3 size: 15 residues. Combining the CDR3 with reference TRBV28 and TRBJ1-5 gives the whole variable domain DVKVTQSSRYLVKRTGEKVFLECVQDMDHENMFWYRQDPGLGLRLIYFSYDVKMKEKGDIPEGYSVSREKKERFSLILESASTNQTSMYLCASTFRGRRDQPQHFGDGTRLSIL.

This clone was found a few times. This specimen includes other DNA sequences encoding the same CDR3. The CDR3 reads CASSPSGAGYGYTF. The CDR3 DNA reads as TGCGCCAGCAGCCCCTCAGGGGCTGGATATGGCTACACCTTC. The chain joins TRBV5-1 to TRBJ1-2; tentatively, D is TRBD1 (6 bases). Trimming removed 4 bases at V and 5 bases at J, with 15 bases between. Germline V gene data show CDR1 as SGHRS and CDR2 as YFSETQ. The CDR3 is made up of 14 amino acids.